One and the same sample provided the 20 T cell receptor delta chains below, sequenced in a study of γδ T cells in repeated Plasmodium falciparum infection (dated by TCRdb to the early 2020s). For bulk TCR repertoire analysis, Vgamma9/Vdelta2+ and Vdelta2-negative gammadelta T cell populations were flow-sorted out of peripheral blood mononuclear cells. Libraries were constructed by multiplex PCR. TCRdb names Illumina MiSeq as the instrument used. Clonotypes were called again by TCRdb from the public reads via CATT, and duplicate nucleotide sequences were then merged into one entry. The sample table lists more than 45,000 delta-chain clones, approximately 1.5% of them with a count of one. Together, the top ten hold 14% to 15% of the sample. Sequences were obtained from gamma-delta T cells from blood. These receptor sequences come from a pool of human donors (malaria-infected and uninfected, not separated).

This clone has just a few counts. This likely came from a read error, as a far larger clone is one base away. Other DNA sequences in the sample encode the same CDR3. This chain connects TRDV1 to TRDJ2; TRDD3 matches at 12 bases. Unmatched junction bases numbered 26, after V lost 4 bases and J lost 5 bases. The V gene's germline CDR1 is TSWWSYY and CDR2 QGS. The CDR3 contains 23 residues. CDR3 amino acids: CALGAFKPTLGDTPPLLTAQLFF. CDR3 nucleotide sequence: TGTGCTCTTGGGGCCTTCAAACCTACACTGGGGGATACTCCTCCCCTCCTAACAGCACAACTCTTCTTT.

By sample share, this clone is medium-sized (0.01 to 0.1%). At the DNA level, this CDR3 is encoded by other sequences in the same sample as well. The chain joins TRDV1 to TRDJ1; D is unclear. V lost 4 bases to trimming and J lost 2 bases, with 17 bases between them. The CDR3 runs to 16 residues. CDR1 and CDR2 (germline): TSWWSYY, QGS. The CDR3 DNA follows: TGTGCTCTTGGGGCCACTCGGCCCCGTAAAACCGATAAACTCATCTTT. This sequence encodes CALGATRPRKTDKLIF.

A note on this clone: The translation of this DNA and the TCRdb protein of a much larger clone differ at residue 15, probably owing to a read error; the protein shown here is translated from the DNA. The CDR3 bases are TGTGCTCTTGAACGAGTCTGGGGGATACAGGCCCGAGGGGCTTGCACCGATAAACTCATCTTT. It codes for CALERVWGIQARGACTDKLIF. J is TRDJ1 and V is TRDV1; TRDD3 agrees at 11 bases. TCRdb supplies no J gene; here it was assigned by aligning the nucleotide sequence to germline. Germline CDR1 reads TSWWSYY; CDR2 reads QGS. The CDR3 loop spans 21 amino acids. The V segment lost 7 bases and the J segment 1 base; nucleotides outside the gene matches: 23.

This clone was detected a few times. TCRdb assigns this DNA the protein of a much larger clone, which departs from its translation at residue 7; this likely reflects a read error, and the protein shown comes from translating the DNA. This chain joins TRDV2 and TRDJ3; 9 bases fit TRDD3. The J gene, left out of TCRdb, was set here by checking the DNA against germline. Germline CDR1 GEAIGNYY, CDR2 EKD. CDR3 size: 22 residues. The junction had 15 bases not matched to a gene; V was cut back by 1 base and J by 0 bases. The CDR3: CACDTAEYGGIPGSWDTRQMFF. In DNA, the CDR3 is TGTGCCTGTGACACGGCAGAATACGGGGGGATACCGGGCTCCTGGGACACCCGACAGATGTTTTTC.

Only a few counts were recorded for this clone. The TCRdb protein, from a much larger clone, departs from this DNA's translation at residue 16, likely by read error; the protein shown derives from the DNA. The DNA of the CDR3 is TGTGCTCTTGGGGACTCTTCCTACGGGAATGGGGTCATATGTGTCGCCGATAAACTCATCTTT. It yields the protein CALGDSSYGNGVICVADKLIF. This rearrangement joins TRDV1 to TRDJ1; TRDD2 matches 8 bases. The J gene was not available in TCRdb and was assigned here by matching the DNA to germline segments. The CDR3 extends over 21 amino acids. Germline loops: CDR1 TSWWSYY, CDR2 QGS. Trimming took 3 bases from V and 3 from J; bases not matched to a gene: 24.

This clone was seen only a few times. The protein TCRdb lists belongs to a much larger clone and differs from this DNA's translation at residue 18, which points to a read error; the protein shown is made from the DNA. The chain recombines TRDV1 with TRDJ1, with TRDD3 matching 10 bases. The CDR3 extends over 21 amino acids. Germline V lookup: CDR1 TSWWSYY, CDR2 QGS. The chain's CDR3 is CALGEHLAGTGGSLYTDELIF. The CDR3 DNA sequence: TGTGCTCTTGGGGAACACCTCGCGGGCACTGGGGGATCCCTGTACACCGATGAACTCATCTTT.

A remark on this clone: The translation of this DNA and the TCRdb protein of a much larger clone differ at residue 11, probably owing to a read error; the protein shown here is translated from the DNA. The rearrangement uses TRDV3 and TRDJ1; 10 nucleotides line up with TRDD3. CDR1 TVYSNPD and CDR2 GDNSRS come from the germline V gene (reference sequence). The CDR3 spans 26 residues. V shed 0 bases, J shed 0 bases, and the junction held 37 bases outside the gene matches. In DNA form, the CDR3 reads TGTGCCTTTAGGCGGAACCTTCCATTTCATACCGTAGTTGGGGGATACTTGGGGATTTACACCGATAAACTCATCTTT. This gives the protein CAFRRNLPFHTVVGGYLGIYTDKLIF. The whole variable domain, remainder taken from reference TRDV3 and TRDJ1, is CDKVTQSSPDQTVASGSEVVLLCTYDTVYSNPDLFWYRIRPDYSFQFVFYGDNSRSEGADFTQGRFSVKHILTQKAFHLVISPVRTEDSATYYCAFRRNLPFHTVVGGYLGIYTDKLIFGKGTRVTVEP.

This clone was observed once. An end of the junction does not agree with germline; a read error may underlie this. V is TRDV1 and J is TRDJ1; TRDD3 is a possible D gene (6 bases). TCRdb leaves out the J gene; it was filled in here by matching the DNA to germline. Per the germline V gene, CDR1 is TSWWSYY and CDR2 is QGS. The CDR3 totals 15 residues. CDR3 amino acids: CSGELRVREEDKLIF. DNA for the CDR3: TGCTCTGGGGAACTACGGGTCAGGGAAGAGGACAAACTCATCTTT.

This clone has ten or more counts. With a far larger clone one base away, a read error is the likely cause. The identical CDR3 is also encoded by other nucleotide sequences in the sample. V gene TRDV1 combines with J gene TRDJ2; 8 bases align to TRDD3. The CDR3 is 21 residues long. The germline gives CDR1 TSWWSYY, CDR2 QGS. The junction had 22 bases not matched to a gene; V was cut back by 2 bases and J by 5 bases. CDR3 sequence: CALGEGPYWGPRTTLTAQLFF. The CDR3 DNA sequence: TGTGCTCTTGGGGAAGGTCCCTACTGGGGGCCCCGCACCACCTTAACAGCACAACTCTTCTTT.

This clone was seen ten or more times. TCRdb lists the protein of a much larger clone for this DNA, which differs at residue 5, so this is likely a read error; the protein given here is translated from the DNA itself. The CDR3: CALGGTRAAYTDKLIF. CDR3 nucleotide sequence: TGTGCTCTTGGGGGAACAAGGGCCGCGTACACCGATAAACTCATCTTT. The chain combines TRDV1 with TRDJ1, with D unclear. This CDR3 is 16 amino acids long. Germline V CDR1 and CDR2: TSWWSYY, QGS. Trimming took 4 bases from V and 0 from J, leaving 15 bases between them.

This clone was picked up many times. The gene calls are TRDV1 and TRDJ3; no reliable D call. Germline CDR1 reads TSWWSYY; CDR2 reads QGS. The CDR3 extends over 20 amino acids. Deletions cut 3 bases from V and 2 bases from J, with 20 bases between. As DNA, the CDR3 is TGTGCTCTTGGGGAGGACTACTCTCAAACGAGGGCCTGGGACACCCGACAGATGTTTTTC. Translated: CALGEDYSQTRAWDTRQMFF.

This clone has just a few counts. A far more abundant clone sits one base away, making this likely a read error. At the DNA level, this CDR3 is encoded by other sequences in the same sample as well. Here the V gene is TRDV1, but the J gene went uncalled; TRDD3 is taken as the D call from the table, unchecked against the DNA. The germline V gene has CDR1 TSWWSYY and CDR2 QGS. The CDR3 runs to 20 residues. The CDR3 reads CALGEPLTDLLGDTAYKLIF. CDR3 DNA: TGTGCTCTTGGGGAACCCCTTACTGATTTACTGGGGGATACAGCCTATAAACTCATCTTC.

Concerning this clone itself: TCRdb assigns this DNA the protein of a much larger clone, which departs from its translation at residue 3; this likely reflects a read error, and the protein shown comes from translating the DNA. The chain uses TRDV1 and TRDJ1; D is perhaps TRDD3 (5 bases). The germline CDR1 and CDR2 sequences are TSWWSYY and QGS. This CDR3 spans 17 amino acids. The chain's CDR3 is CAPGSNLFHVKTDKLIF. DNA of the CDR3: TGTGCTCCTGGGAGCAACCTTTTTCACGTAAAAACCGATAAACTCATCTTT.

Worth noting for this clone: For this DNA, TCRdb reports the protein of a much larger clone, which diverges at residue 5, most likely from a read error; the protein presented here is translated directly from the DNA. As DNA, the CDR3 is TGTGCTCTTGGGTCTCCCGGTAATTACTTGGGGGATGCCGCCGATAAACTCATCTTT. Protein: CALGSPGNYLGDAADKLIF. The chain recombines TRDV1 with TRDJ1, with 8 bases matching TRDD3. The V segment lost 5 bases and the J segment 3 bases; nucleotides outside the gene matches: 20. CDR1 is TSWWSYY, CDR2 QGS, per germline. This CDR3 comprises 19 residues.

Details on this clone: The translation of this DNA and the TCRdb protein of a much larger clone differ at residue 5, probably owing to a read error; the protein shown here is translated from the DNA. The chain recombines TRDV1 with TRDJ1; TRDD3 is a possible D gene (5 bases). TCRdb records no J gene; here it was assigned by comparing the DNA to germline. The CDR3 has 14 amino acids. The ends were cut back, 9 bases at V and 2 bases at J, with 16 bases in the middle. Germline values: CDR1 TSWWSYY, CDR2 QGS. The CDR3 DNA follows: TGTGCTCTGGTCCTTGTGGGGAGGACCGATAAACTCATCTTT. Translated, it gives CALVLVGRTDKLIF.

Many counts were recorded for this clone. It differs at one base from a far larger clone, so likely a read error. Other nucleotide sequences in the sample specify the same CDR3. The chain couples TRDV1 to TRDJ1; 10 bases are shared with TRDD3. The J gene was missing in TCRdb and was found by matching the end of the DNA to germline. This CDR3 has 19 amino acids. Trimming cost V 2 bases and J 0 bases; bases outside gene matches: 12. Germline CDR1 and CDR2: TSWWSYY and QGS. CDR3 DNA sequence: TGTGCTCTTGGGGAATCTACGCAGTACTGGGGGATGTACACCGATAAACTCATCTTT. Its protein is CALGESTQYWGMYTDKLIF.

This clone was detected ten times or more. The protein in TCRdb stems from a much larger clone and differs at residue 8 from this DNA's translation, likely a read error; here the protein is translated from the DNA. The chain links TRDV3 to TRDJ1; 8 bases fit TRDD3. Germline V CDR1 and CDR2: TVYSNPD, GDNSRS (reference sequence). The CDR3 sequence is 19 residues long. V lost 0 bases to trimming and J lost 3 bases; unmatched junction nucleotides: 21. In nucleotides, the CDR3 is TGTGCCTTTAGTACATTCCCGAGACTGGGGGCATGGGAAGCCGATAAACTCATCTTT. It yields the protein CAFSTFPRLGAWEADKLIF.

To note about this clone: The protein in TCRdb stems from a much larger clone and differs at residue 17 from this DNA's translation, likely a read error; here the protein is translated from the DNA. J gene calling gave no result, while the V gene is TRDV1; the D call in the table, TRDD3, was not verified against the DNA. This CDR3 region has 19 residues. Germline V gene lookup returns CDR1 TSWWSYY and CDR2 QGS. CDR3 in DNA: TGTGCTCTTGGGAAAAGAACCTACTCGATGTTGGGGGATACGCTGAAACCCATCTTT. This translates into CALGKRTYSMLGDTLKPIF.

This clone was recorded a few times. One base separates it from a far larger clone, so it is likely a read error. Other nucleotide sequences from this sample produce the same CDR3. The V gene is TRDV1, the J gene TRDJ1; a weak D match, TRDD2 (6 bases). Matching the DNA to germline supplied the J gene, which TCRdb does not give. V was clipped by 2 bases and J by 10 bases, with 29 bases between them. Germline CDR1 and CDR2: TSWWSYY and QGS. CDR3 length equals 18 residues. CDR3 in amino acids: CALGEECEHGLPPGRLIF. CDR3 bases: TGTGCTCTTGGGGAAGAATGTGAGCATGGCCTTCCGCCCGGGCGACTCATCTTT.

This clone was counted ten times or more. J is TRDJ1 and V is TRDV1, with 12 bases identical to TRDD3. With V trimmed by 2 bases and J by 1 base, 32 bases remained unmatched. This CDR3 contains 26 residues. CDR1 and CDR2 (germline): TSWWSYY, QGS. The CDR3 nucleotides are TGTGCTCTTGGGGAATTTGAGGGTCTTCCTCCTATCATATTCTGGGGGATACGCTCGAGCACCGATAAACTCATCTTT. It codes for CALGEFEGLPPIIFWGIRSSTDKLIF.